The 13 T cell receptor beta chains presented below share a single source sample, sequenced in a study of CD8+ T cells in alopecia areata. Treatment defined: oral pan-JAK inhibitor, 5-10 mg twice daily. TCR sequencing used cDNA made by reverse transcription of extracted RNA. Clones were read by immunoSEQ multiplex PCR, and TCRdb kept only the in-frame ones, dropping some. The table includes about 180,000 clones, approximately 55% detected once. Source: CD8+ T cells sorted from blood, taken at week 24, from a patient treated with tofacitinib. The receptors originated from a human donor with alopecia areata.

The chain has TRBV30 and TRBJ1-1; tentatively, D is TRBD1 (5 bases). CDR1 and CDR2 from the germline V gene are GTSNPN and SVGIG (reference sequence). Trimming removed 8 bases from V and 4 bases from J, with 17 bases in between. This CDR3 has 13 residues. DNA of the CDR3: TGTGCCACCACCGCAGGGCCGACCACTGAAGCTTTCTTT. It translates to CATTAGPTTEAFF.

This clone was counted once. The CDR3 sequence: CASSFGRTRNTGELFF. The CDR3 coding sequence is TGTGCCAGCAGCTTTGGGAGGACTCGGAACACCGGGGAGCTGTTTTTT. The V and J genes are TRBV13 and TRBJ2-2; a weak D match, TRBD2 (6 bases). The CDR3 is made up of 16 amino acids. Trimming cost V 3 bases and J 1 base, with 12 bases left between them. Germline-derived CDR1 and CDR2 are PRHDT and FYEKMQ (reference sequence).

This chain connects TRBV13 to TRBJ2-1; tentatively, D is TRBD1 (5 bases). This CDR3 comprises 15 residues. CDR1 is PRHDT, CDR2 FYEKMQ, per germline (reference sequence). Trimming shortened V by 0 bases and J by 7 bases, and 13 bases separated the two germline ends. This CDR3 is CASSLGAGYWNEQFF. CDR3 nucleotide sequence: TGTGCCAGCAGCTTAGGCGCAGGGTATTGGAATGAGCAGTTCTTC.

This clone has just a few counts. The chain joins TRBV4-3 to TRBJ2-7; D is possibly TRBD1 (5 bases). From germline, CDR1 is LGHNA and CDR2 YSLEER. The CDR3 totals 15 residues. V shed 0 bases and J shed 2 bases, with 11 bases lying between them. Here the CDR3 reads CASSQDLTGAYEQYF. The CDR3 region has the DNA TGCGCCAGCAGCCAAGATCTCACAGGTGCCTACGAGCAGTACTTC.

The rearrangement uses TRBV30 and TRBJ1-1; no clear D gene. The germline V and J ends were trimmed by 2 bases and 0 bases, with 7 bases remaining between them. The CDR3 runs to 13 residues. Germline loops: CDR1 GTSNPN, CDR2 SVGIG (reference sequence). CDR3 loop: CAWSITLNTEAFF. CDR3 bases: TGTGCCTGGAGTATAACGTTGAACACTGAAGCTTTCTTT.

The chain couples TRBV2 to TRBJ2-7; no clear D. Germline V lookup: CDR1 SNHLY, CDR2 FYNNEI. Trimming took 8 bases from V and 0 from J, leaving 5 bases between them. The CDR3 sequence is 11 residues long. CDR3: CASGSSYEQYF. The CDR3 region has the DNA TGTGCCAGCGGCAGCTCCTACGAGCAGTACTTC.

The chain combines TRBV29-1 with TRBJ2-7; tentative D call: TRBD1 (6 bases). Germline CDR1 is SQVTM and CDR2 is ANQGSEA. V was pared by 5 bases and J by 2 bases, with 7 bases between. The CDR3 extends over 11 amino acids. The chain's CDR3 is CSVRTAYEQYF. CDR3 nucleotides: TGCAGCGTTAGGACAGCCTACGAGCAGTACTTC.

This sequence joins TRBV5-1 and TRBJ2-3, with 9 bases that match TRBD1. The V segment lost 3 bases and the J segment 5 bases; nucleotides outside the gene matches: 7. The CDR3 runs 15 residues. Germline values: CDR1 SGHRS, CDR2 YFSETQ. CDR3 nucleotides: TGCGCCAGCAGCTCAACAGGGGGCGAGATAGATACGCAGTATTTT. It is translated as CASSSTGGEIDTQYF.

The chain has TRBV25-1 and TRBJ1-1; D is possibly TRBD1 (6 bases). Germline CDR1 reads MGHDK; CDR2 reads SYGVNS. This CDR3 has 11 amino acids. Trimming removed 10 bases from V and 6 bases from J, with 12 bases in between. This CDR3 reads CATQTGAEAFF. Here the CDR3 DNA reads TGTGCCACCCAGACAGGAGCTGAAGCTTTCTTT.

The CDR3 DNA is TGCAGCGTTGGCCCTGAAGCTTTCTTT. Its translation: CSVGPEAFF. The J gene is TRBJ1-1, the V gene TRBV29-1; D unresolved. V lost 4 bases to trimming and J lost 6 bases, with 3 bases between them. Per germline, CDR1 SQVTM and CDR2 ANQGSEA. This CDR3 has 9 amino acids.

V usage is TRBV19 and J usage is TRBJ1-2; 8 bases fit TRBD1. The J segment lost 3 bases and the V segment lost 8 bases, leaving 2 bases of the junction unmatched. CDR1 and CDR2 from the germline V gene are LNHDA and SQIVND (reference sequence). The CDR3 covers 12 residues. The CDR3 loop is CASYRGDYGYTF. The CDR3 DNA reads as TGTGCCAGTTACAGGGGGGACTATGGCTACACCTTC. Variable domain in full (rest from reference TRBV19 and TRBJ1-2): DGGITQSPKYLFRKEGQNVTLSCEQNLNHDAMYWYRQDPGQGLRLIYYSQIVNDFQKGDIAEGYSVSREKKESFPLTVTSAQKNPTAFYLCASYRGDYGYTFGSGTRLTVV.

This clone was observed once. The V call is TRBV29-1, the J call TRBJ1-1, with 8 bases fitting TRBD1. Germline V lookup: CDR1 SQVTM, CDR2 ANQGSEA. The CDR3 spans 14 residues. V trimming: 6 bases; J trimming: 0 bases; junction bases outside the gene matches: 6. Written as DNA, the CDR3 is TGCAGCGTCCGTCCCAGGGGGCTGAACACTGAAGCTTTCTTT. Translating gives CSVRPRGLNTEAFF.

The V and J genes are TRBV4-2 and TRBJ2-7, with TRBD2 identical over 7 bases. J lost 3 bases, V lost 5 bases, and 7 bases had no gene match. The germline gives CDR1 LGHNA, CDR2 YNFKEQ. The CDR3 is made up of 14 amino acids. CDR3 region: CASSSGAGDYEQYF. The CDR3 coding sequence is TGTGCCAGCAGCAGTGGGGCGGGGGACTACGAGCAGTACTTC.